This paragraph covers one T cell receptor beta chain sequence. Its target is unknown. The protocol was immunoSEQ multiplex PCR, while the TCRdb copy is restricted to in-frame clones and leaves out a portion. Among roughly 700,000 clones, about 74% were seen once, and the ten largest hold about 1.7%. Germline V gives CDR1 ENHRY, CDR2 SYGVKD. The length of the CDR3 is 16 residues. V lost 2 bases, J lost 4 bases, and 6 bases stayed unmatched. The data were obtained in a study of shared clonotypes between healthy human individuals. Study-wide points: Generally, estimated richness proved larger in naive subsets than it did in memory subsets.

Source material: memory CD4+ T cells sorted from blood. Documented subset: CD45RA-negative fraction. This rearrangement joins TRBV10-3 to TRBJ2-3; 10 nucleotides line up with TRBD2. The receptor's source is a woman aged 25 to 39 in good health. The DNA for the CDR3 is TGTGCCATCAGTGAGCCGTCTAGCGGGAGTTCAGATACGCAGTATTTT. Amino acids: CAISEPSSGSSDTQYF.